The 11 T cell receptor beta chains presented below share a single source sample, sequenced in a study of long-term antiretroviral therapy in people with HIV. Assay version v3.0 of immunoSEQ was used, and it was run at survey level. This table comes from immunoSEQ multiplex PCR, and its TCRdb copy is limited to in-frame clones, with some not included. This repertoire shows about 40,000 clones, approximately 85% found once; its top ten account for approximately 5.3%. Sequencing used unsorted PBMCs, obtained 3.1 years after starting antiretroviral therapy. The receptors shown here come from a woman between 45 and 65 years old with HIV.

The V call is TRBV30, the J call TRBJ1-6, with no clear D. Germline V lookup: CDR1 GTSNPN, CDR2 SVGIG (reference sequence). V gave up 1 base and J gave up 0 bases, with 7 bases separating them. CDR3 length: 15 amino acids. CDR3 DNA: TGTGCCTGGAGTGATCGGCTCTCCTATAATTCACCCCTCCACTTT. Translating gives CAWSDRLSYNSPLHF. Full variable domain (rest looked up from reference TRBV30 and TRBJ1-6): SQTIHQWPATLVQPVGSPLSLECTVEGTSNPNLYWYRQAAGRGLQLLFYSVGIGQISSEVPQNLSASRPQDRQFILSSKKLLLSDSGFYLCAWSDRLSYNSPLHFGNGTRLTVT.

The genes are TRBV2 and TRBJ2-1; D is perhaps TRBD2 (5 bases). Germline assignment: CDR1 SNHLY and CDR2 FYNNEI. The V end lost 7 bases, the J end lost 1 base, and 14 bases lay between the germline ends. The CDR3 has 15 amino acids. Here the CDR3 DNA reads TGTGCCAGCATCGGGGTAGGCAGTTCCTACAATGAGCAGTTCTTC. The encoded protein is CASIGVGSSYNEQFF.

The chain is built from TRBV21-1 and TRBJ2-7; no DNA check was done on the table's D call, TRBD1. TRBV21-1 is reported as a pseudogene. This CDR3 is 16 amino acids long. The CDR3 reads CASNYVRDRGSYEQYF. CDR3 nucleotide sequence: TGTGCCAGCAACTACGTCCGGGACAGGGGTTCCTACGAGCAGTACTTC.

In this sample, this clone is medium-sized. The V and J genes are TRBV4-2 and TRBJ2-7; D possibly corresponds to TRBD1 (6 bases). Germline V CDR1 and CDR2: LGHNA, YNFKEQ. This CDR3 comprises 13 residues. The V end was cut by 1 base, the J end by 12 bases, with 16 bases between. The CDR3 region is CASSQGRQVERYF. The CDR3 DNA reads TGTGCCAGCAGCCAAGGTCGACAGGTTGAACGGTACTTC.

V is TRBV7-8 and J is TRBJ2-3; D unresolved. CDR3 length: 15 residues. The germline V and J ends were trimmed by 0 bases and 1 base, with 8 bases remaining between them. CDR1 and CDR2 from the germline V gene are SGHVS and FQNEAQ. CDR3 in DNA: TGTGCCAGCAGCTTAGCTGGTGCTGGCACAGATACGCAGTATTTT. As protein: CASSLAGAGTDTQYF.

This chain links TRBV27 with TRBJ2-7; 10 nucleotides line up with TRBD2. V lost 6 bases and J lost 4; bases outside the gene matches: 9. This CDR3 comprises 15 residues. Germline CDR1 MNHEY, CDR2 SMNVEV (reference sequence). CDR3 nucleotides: TGTGCCAGCAGCTTAACCTCTAGCGGGGGTTACGAGCAGTACTTC. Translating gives CASSLTSSGGYEQYF.

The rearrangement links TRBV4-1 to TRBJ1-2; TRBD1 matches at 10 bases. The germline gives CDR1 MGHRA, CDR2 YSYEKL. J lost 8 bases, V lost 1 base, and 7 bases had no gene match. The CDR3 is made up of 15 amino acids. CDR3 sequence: CASSQGDRGNNGYTF. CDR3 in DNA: TGCGCCAGCAGCCAAGGGGACAGGGGCAACAACGGCTACACCTTC.

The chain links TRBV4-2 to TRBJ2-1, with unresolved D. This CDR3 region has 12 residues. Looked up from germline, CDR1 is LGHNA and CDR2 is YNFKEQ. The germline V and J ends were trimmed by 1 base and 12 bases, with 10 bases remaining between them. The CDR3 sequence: CASSQGSPGQFF. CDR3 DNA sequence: TGTGCCAGCAGCCAAGGGTCACCAGGGCAGTTCTTC.

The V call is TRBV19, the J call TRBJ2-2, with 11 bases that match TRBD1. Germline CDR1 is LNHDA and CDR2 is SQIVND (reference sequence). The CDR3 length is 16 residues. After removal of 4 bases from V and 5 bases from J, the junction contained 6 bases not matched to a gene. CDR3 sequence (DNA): TGTGCCAGTAGTAACCGGGACAGGGGGTATACCGGGGAGCTGTTTTTT. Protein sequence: CASSNRDRGYTGELFF.

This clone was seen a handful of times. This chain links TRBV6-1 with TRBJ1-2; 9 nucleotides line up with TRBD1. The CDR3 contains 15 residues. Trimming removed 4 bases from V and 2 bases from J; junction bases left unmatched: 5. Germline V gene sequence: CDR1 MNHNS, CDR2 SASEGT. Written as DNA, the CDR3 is TGTGCCAGCAGTGGGGACAGGGCGGGGAACTATGGCTACACCTTC. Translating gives CASSGDRAGNYGYTF.

The CDR3 loop reads CASSTRDSAISTDTQYF. For the CDR3, the DNA is TGTGCCAGCAGCACCCGGGACTCCGCGATAAGCACAGATACGCAGTATTTT. The chain has TRBV11-2 and TRBJ2-3, with D maybe TRBD2 (6 bases). The CDR3 totals 17 residues. The V and J ends lost 5 bases and 0 bases respectively, with 18 bases between them. CDR1 SGHAT and CDR2 FQNNGV come from the germline V gene.